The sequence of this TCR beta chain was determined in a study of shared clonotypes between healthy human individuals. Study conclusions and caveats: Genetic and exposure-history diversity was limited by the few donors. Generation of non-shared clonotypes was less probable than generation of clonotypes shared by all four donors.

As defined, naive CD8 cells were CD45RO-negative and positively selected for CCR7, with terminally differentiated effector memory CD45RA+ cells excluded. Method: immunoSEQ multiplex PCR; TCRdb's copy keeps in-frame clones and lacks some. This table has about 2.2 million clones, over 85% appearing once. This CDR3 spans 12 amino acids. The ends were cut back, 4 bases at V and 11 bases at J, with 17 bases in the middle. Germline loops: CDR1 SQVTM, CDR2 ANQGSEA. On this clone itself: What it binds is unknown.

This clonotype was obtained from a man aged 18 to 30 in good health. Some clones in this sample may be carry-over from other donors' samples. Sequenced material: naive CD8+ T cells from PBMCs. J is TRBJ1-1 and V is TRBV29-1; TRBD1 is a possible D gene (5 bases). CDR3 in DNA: TGCAGCGTTGTCAGGGAGGGACGGGATGCTTTCTTT. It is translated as CSVVREGRDAFF.